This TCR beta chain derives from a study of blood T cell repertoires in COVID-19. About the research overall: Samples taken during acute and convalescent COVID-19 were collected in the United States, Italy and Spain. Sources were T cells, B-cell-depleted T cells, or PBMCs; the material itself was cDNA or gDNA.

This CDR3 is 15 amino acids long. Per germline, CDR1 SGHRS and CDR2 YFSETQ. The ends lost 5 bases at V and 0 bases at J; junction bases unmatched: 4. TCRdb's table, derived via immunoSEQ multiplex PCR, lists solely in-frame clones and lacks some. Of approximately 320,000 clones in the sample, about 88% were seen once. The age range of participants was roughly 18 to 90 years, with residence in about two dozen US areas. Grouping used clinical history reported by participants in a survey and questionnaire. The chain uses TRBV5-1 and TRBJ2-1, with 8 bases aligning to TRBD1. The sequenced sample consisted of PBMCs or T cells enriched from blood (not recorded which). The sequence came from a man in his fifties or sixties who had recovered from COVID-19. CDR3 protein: CASRLTGGSYNEQFF. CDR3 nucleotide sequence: TGCGCCAGCAGACTCACAGGGGGCTCCTACAATGAGCAGTTCTTC.